The 4 T cell receptor beta chains in this list originate from one sample, sequenced in a study of cytomegalovirus exposure and HLA in healthy donors. The data were produced by immunoSEQ multiplex PCR, yet TCRdb's version contains in-frame clones alone and is incomplete. This table holds 170,000 or so clones, approximately 84% found once. The material sequenced was PBMCs. These receptors were taken from a woman aged 18-30 years in good health and CMV-seropositive.

The V gene is TRBV14, the J gene TRBJ2-5, with TRBD2 matching 12 bases. Germline CDR1 is SGHDN and CDR2 is FVKESK. V lost 2 bases and J lost 5; bases outside the gene matches: 12. The CDR3 has 18 amino acids. The DNA of the CDR3 is TGTGCCAGCAGCCAAAAGCTAGCGGGGGGGCCTCGCAAGGAGACCCAGTACTTC. Translating gives CASSQKLAGGPRKETQYF.

This sequence joins TRBV7-7 and TRBJ2-2; 11 bases are a match to TRBD2. Germline V CDR1 and CDR2: SSHAT, FNYEAQ (reference sequence). This CDR3 region has 17 residues. The V and J ends lost 1 base and 7 bases, in that order; junction bases with no gene match: 8. CDR3 sequence: CASSLVLAGVPNGELFF. CDR3 nucleotides: TGTGCCAGCAGCTTAGTACTAGCGGGGGTTCCGAACGGGGAGCTGTTTTTT.

This chain connects TRBV5-4 to TRBJ1-6; D ambiguous. Germline V gives CDR1 SGHNT, CDR2 YYREEE (reference sequence). The CDR3 spans 14 residues. The V end lost 1 base, the J end lost 8 bases, and 10 bases lay between the germline ends. CDR3 DNA: TGTGCCAGCAGCTTGTCTGGTACTTATTCACCCCTCCACTTT. It is translated as CASSLSGTYSPLHF. Supplemented by reference TRBV5-4 and TRBJ1-6, the full variable domain reads ETGVTQSPTHLIKTRGQQVTLRCSSQSGHNTVSWYQQALGQGPQFIFQYYREEENGRGNFPPRFSGLQFPNYSSELNVNALELDDSALYLCASSLSGTYSPLHFGNGTRLTVT.

The chain employs TRBV2 and TRBJ2-3; D remains unclear. The CDR3 consists of 16 residues. The germline CDR1 and CDR2 sequences are SNHLY and FYNNEI. V was trimmed by 3 bases and J by 4 bases, leaving 17 bases between them. CDR3 DNA: TGTGCCAGCAGTGAGTTGTTACTAATAAACCCAGATACGCAGTATTTT. Its translation is CASSELLLINPDTQYF.